This record looks at one TCR beta chain sequence and its context. Its antigen is unidentified. Researchers isolated CD4+ T cells once ten to eleven days of culture had elapsed. The data derive from a study of vaccination effects on CD4 cells after COVID-19. Whole-study findings and limits: Early post-infection timepoints were absent, and convalescent patients were few.

The CDR3 totals 12 residues. Per germline, CDR1 LGHNT and CDR2 FRNRAP. The V and J ends lost 1 base and 8 bases respectively, with 8 bases between them. TCRdb keeps only in-frame clones here, not all; method: immunoSEQ multiplex PCR. This table holds fewer than 75,000 clones, 60% to 80% found once. The sequenced sample was CD4+ T cells from PBMCs cultured without peptide, obtained before COVID-19 vaccination. V is TRBV12-5 and J is TRBJ1-2, with D perhaps matching TRBD1 (6 bases). This receptor was obtained from a human donor who received a COVID-19 vaccine. The CDR3 here is CASGLEGGGYTF. The CDR3 region has the DNA TGTGCTAGTGGTTTGGAGGGGGGCGGCTACACCTTC.